This section outlines one TCR beta chain sequence together with its context. This clone's antigen is unknown. Within one base of it there is no much larger clone, and no base qualities were kept. Based on the germline V gene (reference sequence), the CDR1 and CDR2 sequences are LNHNV and YYDKDF. Inclusive of the bounding cysteine and phenylalanine, the CDR3 is 16 residues long. Only CDR3 DNA remains: 48 bases, in frame from the first base. The junction shows trimming of 3 bases on V and 2 bases on J, plus 16 bases between the germline ends. TCR beta CDR3 regions were amplified from RNA transcripts. The first round of RT-PCR for the TCR CDR3 was performed with the HTBI primer set and the Qiagen OneStep RT-PCR kit. Libraries were constructed in a second round of multiplex PCR, after which size selection and purification were carried out. The libraries were sequenced on an Illumina HiSeq2000 using paired-end 100 bp reads. Under the source paper's analysis protocol: SOAPnuke was used to process the raw data, throwing out any read that contained adapters or uncalled bases, had a mean Phred below 15, or lacked an exact constant-primer or identifier match. High-quality paired reads were merged with COPE v1.2.5, and unique nucleotide sequences were defined as clonotypes. MiTCR v1.1 was used to align clonotypes to the IMGT TRBV, TRBD and TRBJ reference segments. Only V-J combinations with frequency above 0.0001, covering approximately 99% of repertoires, were analysed. A TCS score was defined as the ratio between F50 (clonal expansion) and ExV (chaos), using BLOSUM62-based TCRdist between CDR3 peptides within each V-J. Welch's t-statistics and random forest reduced 500 to 550 V-J features to around 14, which were used in a naive Bayes classifier (R e1071). The raw public reads went through TCRdb reprocessing: fastp at Q25, MiXCR clone calling, in-frame beta chains kept. Every entry covers one CDR3 protein and lists the most common genes and DNA from its rows. The V and J calls here are based on TCRdb, not the publication. In this sample the table shows 300,000 to 500,000 distinct CDR3 sequences, around an eighth of which occur a single time. 28% of the sample is held by the ten biggest clonotypes.

Ophthalmopathy patients had moderately to severely active disease, with a Clinical Activity Score of 3 or more, a NOSPECS grade of 4 or more, and a disease duration of less than 3 months. Any patient with an uncontrolled infection, another autoimmune disease, pregnancy or lactation was excluded. Clinical symptoms, serum thyroxine and TRAb, thyroid ultrasound, and orbital computed tomography formed the basis for the diagnoses. PBMCs were isolated from 10 ml of fresh peripheral blood by Ficoll-Paque density gradient centrifugation. Total RNA was extracted with Trizol reagent, and quality was checked on an Agilent 2100 Bioanalyzer. The data stem from a study of T cells in Graves' hyperthyroidism and ophthalmopathy (dated by TCRdb to the late 2010s). Looking at the study overall: Peripheral blood samples were taken at initial diagnosis, before any treatment was given. To identify TCR V-J signatures that set the groups apart, the researchers used a discovery cohort of about a hundred patients, made up of roughly 45 with Graves' ophthalmopathy and some 58 with stable Graves' hyperthyroidism. Thyroid tissue and blood T-cell repertoires from about six Graves' hyperthyroidism patients were also compared in the study. Prospective prediction of ophthalmopathy was tested in an independent validation cohort consisting of some 20 hyperthyroidism patients and 15 to 17 patients who later progressed to ophthalmopathy. The 100 discovery patients were randomly split 7:3 into training and test sets. After blood sampling, hyperthyroidism patients were treated with methimazole at a starting dose of 30 mg daily, and ophthalmopathy patients were treated with high-dose intravenous methylprednisolone. According to the paper, TCR Vbeta CDR3 sequencing was carried out on 135 peripheral blood samples, which came from 40 to 45 ophthalmopathy, under 85 hyperthyroidism and some 17 progressor patients. What the authors observed across the whole study: During validation, the model predicted progression to ophthalmopathy a median of about 6.5 months ahead of onset, with approximately 70% sensitivity and under 85% specificity. Most expanded thyroid clonotypes (frequency above 0.001) were also detected in blood, a finding suggesting that blood repertoires may reflect thyroid immune responses. No statistical method was used to set the sample size in advance, and investigators knew the group allocation. In cross-validation, a model built on a 13 V-J signature told ophthalmopathy apart from stable hyperthyroidism with approximately 90% sensitivity and around 84% specificity, and in testing the same model reached 80%/75%.

The chain is encoded by TRBV15 joined to TRBJ2-5; a tentative D match to TRBD2 spans 7 bases. Sequencing input: blood. The sequence came from a man between 50 and 59 years old with Graves' ophthalmopathy. The nucleotide sequence is TGTGCCACCAGCAGCGGTAGGGGGGGCCTACAAGAGACCCAGTACTTC. It is translated as CATSSGRGGLQETQYF.